The 21 T cell receptor beta chains in this list originate from one sample, sequenced in a study of cytomegalovirus exposure and HLA in healthy donors. Primers included in the PCR were 60 Vbeta and 13 Jbeta primers. Assay: immunoSEQ multiplex PCR; the TCRdb copy retains only in-frame clones and omits some. The table shows 100,000 to 150,000 clones, with roughly four fifths occurring only once. Sequenced input: PBMCs. Every receptor here comes from a male donor in good health and CMV-seropositive.

CDR3 sequence (DNA): TGCGCCAGCAGCCCCCGGGAGGGCGGTACCTACAATGAGCAGTTCTTC. Amino acids: CASSPREGGTYNEQFF. The V gene is TRBV4-3, the J gene TRBJ2-1; 8 bases are a match to TRBD2. Germline CDR1 is LGHNA and CDR2 is YSLEER. V trimming: 4 bases; J trimming: 2 bases; junction bases outside the gene matches: 7. The CDR3 length is 16 residues.

Only a few counts were recorded for this clone. The chain has TRBV20-1 and TRBJ2-1, with unresolved D. Germline V gives CDR1 DFQATT, CDR2 SNEGSKA (reference sequence). V lost 3 bases to trimming and J lost 9 bases, with 9 bases between them. The CDR3 has 11 amino acids. The CDR3 sequence is CSARAGFEQFF. The CDR3 DNA reads as TGCAGTGCTAGGGCCGGGTTTGAGCAGTTCTTC.

This rearrangement joins TRBV7-6 to TRBJ2-3; 13 positions agree with TRBD2. This CDR3 has 16 residues. Trimming at V came to 5 bases and at J to 5 bases, leaving 7 bases not matched to a gene. Germline assignment: CDR1 SGHVS and CDR2 FNYEAQ. The CDR3 sequence is CASSPLAGGPGDTQYF. CDR3 DNA: TGTGCCAGCAGCCCACTAGCGGGAGGGCCTGGAGATACGCAGTATTTT.

Regarding this clone: A read error may account for a junction end that differs from germline. V gene TRBV28 combines with J gene TRBJ2-7; D unclear. The length of the CDR3 is 13 residues. CDR1 is MDHEN, CDR2 SYDVKM, per germline. In DNA form, the CDR3 reads TGTGTCAGCAGACCAAGTGGGCTCTACGAGCAGTACTTC. This gives the protein CVSRPSGLYEQYF.

This rearrangement joins TRBV5-1 to TRBJ1-5, with a weak D call TRBD1 (6 bases). Trimming stripped 0 bases from V and 7 bases from J, with 11 bases between. This CDR3 spans 14 amino acids. Germline V lookup: CDR1 SGHRS, CDR2 YFSETQ. CDR3 nucleotides: TGCGCCAGCAGCTTGGTTGATGGGGGCCAGCCCCAGCATTTT. As protein: CASSLVDGGQPQHF. The variable domain in full, completed from reference TRBV5-1 and TRBJ1-5, reads KAGVTQTPRYLIKTRGQQVTLSCSPISGHRSVSWYQQTPGQGLQFLFEYFSETQRNKGNFPGRFSGRQFSNSRSEMNVSTLELGDSALYLCASSLVDGGQPQHFGDGTRLSIL.

This clone was found a few times. The chain joins TRBV15 to TRBJ2-3; D not resolved. In germline, CDR1 is LNHNV, CDR2 YYDKDF (reference sequence). The CDR3 runs to 12 residues. Trimming stripped 1 base from V and 6 bases from J, with 5 bases between. The CDR3 reads CATSRAVDTQYF. The CDR3 nucleotides are TGTGCCACCAGCAGAGCGGTGGATACGCAGTATTTT.

The chain links TRBV6-5 to TRBJ2-2, with TRBD2 as a possible D gene (6 bases). The CDR3 covers 15 residues. Looked up from germline, CDR1 is MNHEY and CDR2 is SVGAGI. V was shortened by 0 bases and J by 6 bases, with 11 bases between the two germline ends. CDR3 loop: CASSYSSWEAGELFF. The CDR3 DNA reads as TGTGCCAGCAGTTACTCGTCCTGGGAGGCCGGGGAGCTGTTTTTT.

V usage is TRBV9 and J usage is TRBJ2-1, with 8 bases fitting TRBD2. The CDR3 length is 17 residues. Germline V gene lookup returns CDR1 SGDLS and CDR2 YYNGEE. V was pared by 0 bases and J by 6 bases, with 11 bases of the junction left unmatched. The CDR3 sequence is CASSVGAKRELSNEQFF. For the CDR3, the DNA is TGTGCCAGCAGCGTAGGGGCCAAGCGGGAGTTGAGCAATGAGCAGTTCTTC.

The chain links TRBV12-5 to TRBJ1-3; D gene unclear. Germline V gene lookup returns CDR1 LGHNT and CDR2 FRNRAP. Between the trimmed V and J ends, which lost 6 bases and 0 bases, there was a span of 15 bases. This CDR3 is built from 16 residues. The CDR3 reads CASGPGDTSSGNTIYF. DNA for the CDR3: TGTGCTAGTGGCCCCGGAGATACGAGCTCTGGAAACACCATATATTTT.

The chain recombines TRBV28 with TRBJ1-5, with a weak D call TRBD1 (5 bases). The CDR3 has 15 residues. Trimming took off 4 bases at V and 2 bases at J, with 12 bases between the two ends. CDR1 is MDHEN, CDR2 SYDVKM, per germline. The DNA of the CDR3 is TGTGCCAGCAGTTACCGGGGGTCGGGCAATCAGCCCCAGCATTTT. Translated, it gives CASSYRGSGNQPQHF.

The CDR3 DNA is TGTGCCAGCAGCCCGACAGGGGACTATGGCTACACCTTC. This translates into CASSPTGDYGYTF. The chain combines TRBV5-8 with TRBJ1-2; 8 nucleotides align to TRBD1. Germline loops: CDR1 SGHTS, CDR2 YDEGEE. The CDR3 sequence is 13 residues long. V was pared by 4 bases and J by 3 bases, with 2 bases of the junction left unmatched.

This clone was counted between two and nine times. CDR3 sequence (DNA): TGTGCCAGCAGTCCGCGACAGGGGGCTGGAAACACCATATATTTT. Its protein product is CASSPRQGAGNTIYF. The chain carries TRBV28 and TRBJ1-3; 9 bases agree with TRBD1. Germline assignment: CDR1 MDHEN and CDR2 SYDVKM. This CDR3 is 15 amino acids long. Unmatched junction bases numbered 4, after V lost 5 bases and J lost 2 bases. Supplemented by reference TRBV28 and TRBJ1-3, the full variable domain reads DVKVTQSSRYLVKRTGEKVFLECVQDMDHENMFWYRQDPGLGLRLIYFSYDVKMKEKGDIPEGYSVSREKKERFSLILESASTNQTSMYLCASSPRQGAGNTIYFGEGSWLTVV.

The chain employs TRBV28 and TRBJ1-2; a weak D match, TRBD1 (5 bases). Trimming shortened V by 3 bases and J by 4 bases, and 12 bases separated the two germline ends. From germline, CDR1 is MDHEN and CDR2 SYDVKM. This CDR3 region has 14 residues. The CDR3 nucleotides read TGTGCCAGCAGTTTCAGGCAGGGCGGCTATGGCTACACCTTC. Translation gives CASSFRQGGYGYTF.

In nucleotides, the CDR3 is TGTGCCAGTAGCCGGGCCGGGACTAGCCCCTACAATGAGCAGTTCTTC. This sequence encodes CASSRAGTSPYNEQFF. The chain couples TRBV19 to TRBJ2-1; TRBD2 aligns across 9 bases. Trimming took 6 bases from V and 2 from J; bases not matched to a gene: 8. This CDR3 has 16 residues. The germline gives CDR1 LNHDA, CDR2 SQIVND (reference sequence). Complete variable domain (other parts from reference TRBV19 and TRBJ2-1): DGGITQSPKYLFRKEGQNVTLSCEQNLNHDAMYWYRQDPGQGLRLIYYSQIVNDFQKGDIAEGYSVSREKKESFPLTVTSAQKNPTAFYLCASSRAGTSPYNEQFFGPGTRLTVL.

This chain uses TRBV11-2 with TRBJ2-5; possibly TRBD2 for D (6 bases). Germline V lookup: CDR1 SGHAT, CDR2 FQNNGV. Trimming left V 5 bases short and J 4 bases short, with 11 bases between. CDR3 length equals 13 residues. The CDR3 sequence is CASSRLGRETQYF. The CDR3 DNA is TGTGCCAGCAGCCGACTAGGTCGAGAGACCCAGTACTTC.

The chain is built from TRBV9 and TRBJ1-5, with 7 nucleotides matching TRBD1. CDR1 and CDR2 (germline): SGDLS, YYNGEE. V shed 4 bases, J shed 4 bases, and the junction held 5 bases outside the gene matches. This CDR3 is 14 amino acids long. The chain's CDR3 is CASSKGQLNQPQHF. The CDR3 nucleotides are TGTGCCAGCAGCAAGGGACAGTTGAATCAGCCCCAGCATTTT.

The sample holds one count of this clone. CDR3 amino acids: CASSSTRGTDTQYF. The CDR3 DNA reads as TGTGCCAGCAGTTCCACCCGAGGCACAGATACGCAGTATTTT. The chain employs TRBV6-6 and TRBJ2-3; D ambiguous. The CDR3 runs to 14 residues. The germline CDR1 and CDR2 sequences are MNHNY and SVGAGI (reference sequence). V lost 4 bases, J lost 1 base, and 9 bases lay in between.

The V gene is TRBV28, the J gene TRBJ2-7; D is unresolved. The CDR3 covers 16 residues. The V gene lost 6 bases and the J gene lost 2 bases, with 20 bases spanning the gap. Germline CDR1 MDHEN, CDR2 SYDVKM. CDR3 amino acids: CASSPSRGDGPYEQYF. In nucleotides, the CDR3 is TGTGCCAGCAGCCCCTCCCGAGGTGACGGCCCCTACGAGCAGTACTTC.

This sequence joins TRBV25-1 and TRBJ1-1; D unresolved. CDR1 and CDR2 from the germline V gene are MGHDK and SYGVNS. Trimming removed 4 bases from V and 0 bases from J, with 9 bases in between. CDR3 length equals 14 residues. CDR3 protein: CASSGHPLNTEAFF. In nucleotides, the CDR3 is TGTGCCAGCAGTGGGCACCCGCTGAACACTGAAGCTTTCTTT.

The CDR3: CASTPGTSTDTQYF. The CDR3, as DNA: TGTGCCAGTACCCCCGGGACTTCCACAGATACGCAGTATTTT. J is TRBJ2-3 and V is TRBV19; weak D call: TRBD2 (6 bases). Trimming left V 7 bases short and J 2 bases short, with 13 bases between. The germline V gene encodes CDR1 LNHDA and CDR2 SQIVND (reference sequence). The CDR3 is made up of 14 amino acids. Full variable domain (remainder filled in from reference TRBV19 and TRBJ2-3): DGGITQSPKYLFRKEGQNVTLSCEQNLNHDAMYWYRQDPGQGLRLIYYSQIVNDFQKGDIAEGYSVSREKKESFPLTVTSAQKNPTAFYLCASTPGTSTDTQYFGPGTRLTVL.

Only one count was recorded for this clone. CDR3 sequence (DNA): TGTGCCGGACAGGGCGATAATACGCAGTATTTT. Protein sequence: CAGQGDNTQYF. The chain uses TRBV28 and TRBJ2-3; TRBD1 aligns across 8 bases. There are 11 residues in the CDR3. The V gene's germline CDR1 is MDHEN and CDR2 SYDVKM. After removal of 11 bases from V and 7 bases from J, the junction contained 5 bases not matched to a gene.